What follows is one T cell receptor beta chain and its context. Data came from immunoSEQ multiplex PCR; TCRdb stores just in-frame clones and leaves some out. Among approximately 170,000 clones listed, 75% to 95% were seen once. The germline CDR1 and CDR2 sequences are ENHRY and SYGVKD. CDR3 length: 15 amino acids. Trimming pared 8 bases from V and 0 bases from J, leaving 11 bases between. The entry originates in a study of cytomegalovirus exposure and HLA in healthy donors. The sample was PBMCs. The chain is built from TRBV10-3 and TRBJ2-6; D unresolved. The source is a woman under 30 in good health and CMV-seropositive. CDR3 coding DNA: TGTGCCATCCTAGACTTTACCTCTGGGGCCAACGTCCTGACTTTC. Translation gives CAILDFTSGANVLTF.